This T cell receptor beta chain originates from a study of OX40 agonist ivuxolimab in advanced cancers. Autoimmune disease history or systemic immunosuppression disqualified patients. TCRdb keeps only in-frame clones here, not all; method: immunoSEQ multiplex PCR. The table has approximately 92,000 clones, around 95% seen once. The V end lost 7 bases, the J end lost 0 bases, and 9 bases lay between the germline ends. The germline V gene encodes CDR1 MGHRA and CDR2 YSYEKL. The CDR3 has 14 amino acids. This clonotype was sampled from an adult with an advanced solid tumor such as melanoma, head and neck, liver or kidney cancer. The rearrangement links TRBV4-1 to TRBJ2-2; D is ambiguous. Specimen: CD4+ or CD8+ T cells sorted from blood, collected in a trial of the OX40 agonist ivuxolimab. CDR3 nucleotide sequence: TGCGCCAGCAAGGTTATCGCGAACACCGGGGAGCTGTTTTTT. Translated: CASKVIANTGELFF.